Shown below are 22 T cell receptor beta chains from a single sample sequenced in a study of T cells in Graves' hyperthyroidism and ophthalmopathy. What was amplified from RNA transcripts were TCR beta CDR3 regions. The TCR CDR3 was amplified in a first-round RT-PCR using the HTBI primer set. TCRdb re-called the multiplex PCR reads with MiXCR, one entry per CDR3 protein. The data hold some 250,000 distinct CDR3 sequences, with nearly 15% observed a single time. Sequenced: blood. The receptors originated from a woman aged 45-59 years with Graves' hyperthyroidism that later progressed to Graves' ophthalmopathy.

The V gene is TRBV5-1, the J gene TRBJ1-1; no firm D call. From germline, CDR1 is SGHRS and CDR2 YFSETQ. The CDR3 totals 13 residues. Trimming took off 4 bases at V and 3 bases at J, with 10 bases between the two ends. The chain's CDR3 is CASSVAWDTEAFF. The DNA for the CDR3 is TGCGCCAGCAGCGTTGCGTGGGACACTGAAGCTTTCTTT.

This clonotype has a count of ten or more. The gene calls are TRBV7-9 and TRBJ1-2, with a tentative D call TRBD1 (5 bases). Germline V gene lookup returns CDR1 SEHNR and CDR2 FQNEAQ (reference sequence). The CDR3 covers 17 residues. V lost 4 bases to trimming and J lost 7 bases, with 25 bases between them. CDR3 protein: CASSSGPQGGGIGGYTF. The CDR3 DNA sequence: TGTGCCAGCAGCTCCGGACCTCAGGGTGGCGGAATTGGTGGCTACACCTTC. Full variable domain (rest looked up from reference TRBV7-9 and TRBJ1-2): DTGVSQNPRHKITKRGQNVTFRCDPISEHNRLYWYRQTLGQGPEFLTYFQNEAQLEKSRLLSDRFSAERPKGSFSTLEIQRTEQGDSAMYLCASSSGPQGGGIGGYTFGSGTRLTVV.

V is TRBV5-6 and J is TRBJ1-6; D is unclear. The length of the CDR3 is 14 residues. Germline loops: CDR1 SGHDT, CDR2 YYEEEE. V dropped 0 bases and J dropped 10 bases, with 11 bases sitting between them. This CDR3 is CASSLGVTVSPLHF. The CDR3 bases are TGTGCCAGCAGCTTGGGAGTTACCGTATCACCCCTCCACTTT.

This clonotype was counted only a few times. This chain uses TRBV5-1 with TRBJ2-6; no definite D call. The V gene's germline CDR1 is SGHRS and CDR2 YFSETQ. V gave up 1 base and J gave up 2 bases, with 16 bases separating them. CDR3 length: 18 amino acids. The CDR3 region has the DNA TGCGCCAGCAGCTTGACGCGTCCAATTGCCCCTGGGGCCAACGTCCTGACTTTC. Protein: CASSLTRPIAPGANVLTF.

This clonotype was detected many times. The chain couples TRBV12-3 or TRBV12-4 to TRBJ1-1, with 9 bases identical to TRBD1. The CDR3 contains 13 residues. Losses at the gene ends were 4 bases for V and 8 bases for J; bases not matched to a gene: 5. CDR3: CASSYRDRAEAFF. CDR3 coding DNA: TGTGCCAGCAGTTACCGGGACAGGGCCGAAGCTTTCTTT.

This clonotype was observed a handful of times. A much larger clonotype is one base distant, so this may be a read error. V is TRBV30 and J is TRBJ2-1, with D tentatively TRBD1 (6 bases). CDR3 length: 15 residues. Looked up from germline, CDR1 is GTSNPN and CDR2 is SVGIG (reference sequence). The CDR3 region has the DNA TGTGCCTGGAGTTACCAGGGGCTAGCCTCCAATGAGCAGCTCTTC. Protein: CAWSYQGLASNEQLF. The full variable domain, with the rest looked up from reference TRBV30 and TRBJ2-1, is SQTIHQWPATLVQPVGSPLSLECTVEGTSNPNLYWYRQAAGRGLQLLFYSVGIGQISSEVPQNLSASRPQDRQFILSSKKLLLSDSGFYLCAWSYQGLASNEQLFGPGTRLTVL.

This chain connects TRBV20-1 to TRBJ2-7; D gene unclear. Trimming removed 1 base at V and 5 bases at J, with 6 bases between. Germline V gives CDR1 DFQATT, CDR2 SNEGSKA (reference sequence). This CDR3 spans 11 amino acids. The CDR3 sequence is CSARGQNEQYF. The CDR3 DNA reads TGCAGTGCTAGAGGGCAGAACGAGCAGTACTTC.

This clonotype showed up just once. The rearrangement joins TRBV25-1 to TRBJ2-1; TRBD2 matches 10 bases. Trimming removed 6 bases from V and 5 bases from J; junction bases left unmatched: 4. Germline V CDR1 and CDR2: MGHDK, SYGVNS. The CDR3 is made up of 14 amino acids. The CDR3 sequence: CASRASGSHNEQFF. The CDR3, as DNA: TGTGCCAGCAGAGCTAGCGGGAGCCACAATGAGCAGTTCTTC.

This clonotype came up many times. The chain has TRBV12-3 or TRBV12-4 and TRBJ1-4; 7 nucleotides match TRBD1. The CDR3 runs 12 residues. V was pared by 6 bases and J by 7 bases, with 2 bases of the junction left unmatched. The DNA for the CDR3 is TGTGCCAGCAGGTCAGGGGGTGAAAAACTGTTTTTT. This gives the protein CASRSGGEKLFF.

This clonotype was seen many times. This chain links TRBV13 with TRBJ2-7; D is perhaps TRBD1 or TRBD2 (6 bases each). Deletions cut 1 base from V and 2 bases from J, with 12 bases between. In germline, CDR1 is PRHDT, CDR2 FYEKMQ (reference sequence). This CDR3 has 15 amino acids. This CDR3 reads CASSLEGGGTYEQYF. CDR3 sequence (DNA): TGTGCCAGCAGCTTAGAAGGAGGGGGTACCTACGAGCAGTACTTC.

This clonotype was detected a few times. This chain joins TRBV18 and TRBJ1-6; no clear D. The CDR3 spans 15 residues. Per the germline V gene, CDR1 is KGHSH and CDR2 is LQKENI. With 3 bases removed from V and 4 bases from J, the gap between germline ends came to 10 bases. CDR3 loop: CASSPGREYNSPLHF. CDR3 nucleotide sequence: TGTGCCAGCTCACCCGGGCGCGAGTATAATTCACCCCTCCACTTT.

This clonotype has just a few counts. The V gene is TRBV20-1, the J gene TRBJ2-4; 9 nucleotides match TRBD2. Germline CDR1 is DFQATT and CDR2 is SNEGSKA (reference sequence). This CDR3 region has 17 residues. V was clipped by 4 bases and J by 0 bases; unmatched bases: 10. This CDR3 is CSAIRLAGPEAKNIQYF. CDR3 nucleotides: TGCAGTGCTATACGGCTAGCGGGACCCGAAGCCAAAAACATTCAGTACTTC.

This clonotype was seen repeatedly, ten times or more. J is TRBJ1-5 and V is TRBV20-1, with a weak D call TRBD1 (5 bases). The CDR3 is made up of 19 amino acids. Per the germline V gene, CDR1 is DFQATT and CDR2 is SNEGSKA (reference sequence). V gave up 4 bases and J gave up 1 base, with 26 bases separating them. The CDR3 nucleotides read TGCAGTGCTACGACCCCCGACAGCTACCCAGCGGGGAGCAATCAGCCCCAGCATTTT. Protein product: CSATTPDSYPAGSNQPQHF.

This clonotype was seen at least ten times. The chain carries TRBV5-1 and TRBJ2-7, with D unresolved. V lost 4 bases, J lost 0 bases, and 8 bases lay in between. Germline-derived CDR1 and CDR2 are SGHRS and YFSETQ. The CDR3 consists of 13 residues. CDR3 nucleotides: TGCGCCAGCAGCCCGACACACTCCTACGAGCAGTACTTC. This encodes CASSPTHSYEQYF.

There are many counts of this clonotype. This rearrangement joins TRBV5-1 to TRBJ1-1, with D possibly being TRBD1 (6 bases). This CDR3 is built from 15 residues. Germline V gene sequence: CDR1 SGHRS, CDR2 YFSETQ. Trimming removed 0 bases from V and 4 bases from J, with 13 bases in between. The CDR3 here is CASSLEGGRITEAFF. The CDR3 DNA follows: TGCGCCAGCAGCTTGGAGGGGGGGCGGATCACTGAAGCTTTCTTT.

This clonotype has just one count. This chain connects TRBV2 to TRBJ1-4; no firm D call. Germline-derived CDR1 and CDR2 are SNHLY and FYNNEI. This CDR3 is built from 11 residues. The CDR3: CAGSGGEKLFF. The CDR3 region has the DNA TGTGCTGGATCTGGCGGTGAAAAACTGTTTTTT. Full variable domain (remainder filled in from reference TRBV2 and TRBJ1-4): EPEVTQTPSHQVTQMGQEVILRCVPISNHLYFYWYRQILGQKVEFLVSFYNNEISEKSEIFDDQFSVERPDGSNFTLKIRSTKLEDSAMYFCAGSGGEKLFFGSGTQLSVL.

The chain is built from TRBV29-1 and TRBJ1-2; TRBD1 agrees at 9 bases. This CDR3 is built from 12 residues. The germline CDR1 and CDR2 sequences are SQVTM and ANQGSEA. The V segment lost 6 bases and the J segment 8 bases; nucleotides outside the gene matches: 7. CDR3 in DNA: TGCAGCGTCGCCAGGGACAGGGACGGCTACACCTTC. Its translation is CSVARDRDGYTF.

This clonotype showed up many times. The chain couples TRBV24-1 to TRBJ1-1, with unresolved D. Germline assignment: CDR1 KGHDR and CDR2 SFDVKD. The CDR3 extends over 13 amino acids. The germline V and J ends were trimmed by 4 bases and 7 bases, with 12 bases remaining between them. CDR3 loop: CATSDPGRGEAFF. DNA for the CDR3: TGTGCCACCAGTGACCCCGGACGGGGTGAAGCTTTCTTT.

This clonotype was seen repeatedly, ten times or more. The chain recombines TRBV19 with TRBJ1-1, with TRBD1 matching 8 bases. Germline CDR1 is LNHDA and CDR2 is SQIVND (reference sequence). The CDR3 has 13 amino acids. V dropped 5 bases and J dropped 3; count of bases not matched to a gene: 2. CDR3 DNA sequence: TGTGCCAGTAGTGCGGACAGGGACACTGAAGCTTTCTTT. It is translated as CASSADRDTEAFF. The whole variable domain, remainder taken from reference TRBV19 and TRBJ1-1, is DGGITQSPKYLFRKEGQNVTLSCEQNLNHDAMYWYRQDPGQGLRLIYYSQIVNDFQKGDIAEGYSVSREKKESFPLTVTSAQKNPTAFYLCASSADRDTEAFFGQGTRLTVV.

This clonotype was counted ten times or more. The CDR3 spells CASSFLSESSYNEQFF. The CDR3 coding sequence is TGTGCCAGCAGCTTCCTTAGCGAAAGCTCCTACAATGAGCAGTTCTTC. This chain joins TRBV11-2 and TRBJ2-1, with a tentative D call TRBD2 (5 bases). Germline V CDR1 and CDR2: SGHAT, FQNNGV. The ends were cut back, 3 bases at V and 0 bases at J, with 12 bases in the middle. The CDR3 sequence is 16 residues long.

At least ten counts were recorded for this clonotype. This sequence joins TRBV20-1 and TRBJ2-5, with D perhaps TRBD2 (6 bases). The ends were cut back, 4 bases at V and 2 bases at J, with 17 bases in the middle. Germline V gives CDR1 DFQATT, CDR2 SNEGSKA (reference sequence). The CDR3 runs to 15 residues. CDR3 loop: CSATQPGARQETQYF. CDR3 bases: TGCAGTGCTACTCAACCGGGAGCCCGTCAAGAGACCCAGTACTTC.

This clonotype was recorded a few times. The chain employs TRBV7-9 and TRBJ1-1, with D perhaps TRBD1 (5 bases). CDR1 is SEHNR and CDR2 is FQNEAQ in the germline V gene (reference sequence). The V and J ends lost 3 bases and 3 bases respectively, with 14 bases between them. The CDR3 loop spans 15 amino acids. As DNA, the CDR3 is TGTGCCAGCAGCTTTGGGGGTGTCCGGGACACTGAAGCTTTCTTT. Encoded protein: CASSFGGVRDTEAFF.